These 14 T cell receptor beta chains were all obtained from the same sample, sequenced in a study of follicular helper T cells after annual influenza vaccination. Method: immunoSEQ multiplex PCR; TCRdb's copy keeps in-frame clones and lacks some. The repertoire has 12,000 to 15,000 clones, about 81% of them found once; the top ten carry about 1.3%. Sample time point: 2014-2015 season, 7 days after vaccination. The sequenced sample was CXCR5+ CD38- circulating T follicular helper cells from blood, obtained 7 days after influenza vaccination. The subset is: circulating Tfh, non-naive CD4+CXCR5+PD-1+ (ICOS+CD38+ or ICOS-CD38-). Source of these receptors: an adult who received the influenza vaccine.

The V gene is TRBV9, the J gene TRBJ2-1, with D perhaps matching TRBD2 (6 bases). CDR1 is SGDLS and CDR2 is YYNGEE in the germline V gene. V lost 6 bases to trimming and J lost 7 bases, with 14 bases between them. This CDR3 is 13 amino acids long. This CDR3 reads CASTIPGVNEQFF. The CDR3 coding sequence is TGTGCCAGCACGATTCCGGGGGTGAATGAGCAGTTCTTC.

The chain employs TRBV7-2 and TRBJ2-5, with 8 bases matching TRBD2. The CDR3 runs to 16 residues. Looked up from germline, CDR1 is SGHTA and CDR2 is FQGNSA. V was clipped by 1 base and J by 11 bases; unmatched bases: 15. The CDR3 is CASSLGAGAGEREQYF. CDR3 nucleotides: TGTGCCAGCAGCTTAGGGGCCGGAGCGGGAGAGCGGGAGCAGTACTTC.

This rearrangement joins TRBV6-6 to TRBJ1-1; D is perhaps TRBD1 (5 bases). CDR3 length equals 16 residues. CDR1 MNHNY and CDR2 SVGAGI come from the germline V gene (reference sequence). V was trimmed by 5 bases and J by 5 bases, leaving 21 bases between them. The CDR3 region has the DNA TGTGCCAGCAGTAGGGGAATGGGTGGGGGAGGTACTGAAGCTTTCTTT. Translated, it gives CASSRGMGGGGTEAFF.

The rearrangement joins TRBV18 to TRBJ1-1; TRBD1 aligns across 7 bases. The CDR3 has 13 amino acids. The junction had 3 bases not matched to a gene; V was cut back by 3 bases and J by 5 bases. Germline CDR1 is KGHSH and CDR2 is LQKENI. The CDR3 region has the DNA TGTGCCAGCTCACCGACAGGGTGGACTGAAGCTTTCTTT. It codes for CASSPTGWTEAFF.

V gene TRBV6-6 combines with J gene TRBJ2-7; D not resolved. V dropped 8 bases and J dropped 0 bases, with 14 bases sitting between them. CDR1 is MNHNY, CDR2 SVGAGI, per germline (reference sequence). The CDR3 has 14 residues. The CDR3 spells CASADRGGSYEQYF. CDR3 nucleotides: TGTGCCAGCGCGGATCGAGGTGGCTCCTACGAGCAGTACTTC.

The chain carries TRBV2 and TRBJ1-5, with 7 bases matching TRBD1. CDR1 and CDR2 from the germline V gene are SNHLY and FYNNEI. This CDR3 comprises 14 residues. Unmatched junction bases numbered 4, after V lost 2 bases and J lost 6 bases. The CDR3 sequence is CASSENQGGQPQHF. CDR3 coding DNA: TGTGCCAGCAGTGAAAACCAGGGGGGTCAGCCCCAGCATTTT.

The CDR3 here is CASSSADGLVNPYTF. The CDR3 DNA is TGTGCCAGCAGCAGTGCAGACGGACTCGTGAACCCCTACACCTTC. The V gene is TRBV21-1, the J gene TRBJ1-2. TRBV21-1 is a pseudogene segment. The CDR3 has 15 amino acids.

This chain joins TRBV15 and TRBJ2-1; weak D call: TRBD1 (5 bases). The germline V gene has CDR1 LNHNV and CDR2 YYDKDF (reference sequence). V lost 1 base and J lost 2, with 6 bases in between. CDR3 length: 14 amino acids. CDR3 in amino acids: CATSRAQAYNEQFF. CDR3 sequence (DNA): TGTGCCACCAGCAGAGCACAGGCCTACAATGAGCAGTTCTTC. Variable domain in full (rest from reference TRBV15 and TRBJ2-1): DAMVIQNPRYQVTQFGKPVTLSCSQTLNHNVMYWYQQKSSQAPKLLFHYYDKDFNNEADTPDNFQSRRPNTSFCFLDIRSPGLGDTAMYLCATSRAQAYNEQFFGPGTRLTVL.

This chain connects TRBV7-2 to TRBJ2-5; the match to TRBD2 covers 10 bases. The CDR3 is made up of 13 amino acids. Germline lookup yields CDR1 SGHTA and CDR2 FQGNSA. Trimming at V came to 5 bases and at J to 4 bases, leaving 1 base not matched to a gene. CDR3 protein: CASSRTSGETQYF. CDR3 DNA: TGTGCCAGCAGCCGGACTAGCGGAGAGACCCAGTACTTC.

This chain connects TRBV2 to TRBJ1-2; TRBD1 is a possible D gene (6 bases). The ends were cut back, 6 bases at V and 3 bases at J, with 8 bases in the middle. Germline CDR1 SNHLY, CDR2 FYNNEI. This CDR3 is built from 12 residues. The CDR3 sequence: CASSRTDYGYTF. The CDR3 coding sequence is TGTGCCAGCAGCCGGACAGACTATGGCTACACCTTC. The full variable domain, rest sourced from reference TRBV2 and TRBJ1-2, is EPEVTQTPSHQVTQMGQEVILRCVPISNHLYFYWYRQILGQKVEFLVSFYNNEISEKSEIFDDQFSVERPDGSNFTLKIRSTKLEDSAMYFCASSRTDYGYTFGSGTRLTVV.

The chain recombines TRBV10-1 with TRBJ2-3, with unresolved D. Trimming shortened V by 3 bases and J by 3 bases, and 13 bases separated the two germline ends. CDR1 is WNHNN and CDR2 is SYGVQD in the germline V gene (reference sequence). The CDR3 contains 15 residues. CDR3 DNA sequence: TGCGCCAGCAGTGATAGTCTAGTTGAGACAGATACGCAGTATTTT. This sequence encodes CASSDSLVETDTQYF.

The rearrangement uses TRBV15 and TRBJ1-6; D call uncertain. The germline gives CDR1 LNHNV, CDR2 YYDKDF (reference sequence). Trimming stripped 5 bases from V and 4 bases from J, with 9 bases between. The CDR3 runs to 14 residues. The CDR3: CATSGYSYNSPLHF. Here the CDR3 DNA reads TGTGCCACCAGCGGATACAGTTATAATTCACCCCTCCACTTT.

The DNA for the CDR3 is TGTGCCAGCAGCTCCTACCCGGGACTAGCGGGGGGGCAGTACACCGGGGAGCTGTTTTTT. Its translation: CASSSYPGLAGGQYTGELFF. The rearrangement uses TRBV7-3 and TRBJ2-2, with TRBD2 identical over 16 bases. Germline CDR1 and CDR2: SGHTA and FQGTGA. V shed 4 bases, J shed 3 bases, and the junction held 11 bases outside the gene matches. The CDR3 contains 20 residues.

This chain connects TRBV5-5 to TRBJ1-2; 9 bases match TRBD1. The CDR3 has 14 residues. Germline values: CDR1 SGHKS, CDR2 YYEKEE (reference sequence). V lost 0 bases to trimming and J lost 7 bases; unmatched junction nucleotides: 4. The CDR3 reads CASSLENRGLGYTF. CDR3 nucleotide sequence: TGTGCCAGCAGCTTGGAGAACAGGGGGCTTGGCTACACCTTC. Complete variable domain (other parts from reference TRBV5-5 and TRBJ1-2): DAGVTQSPTHLIKTRGQQVTLRCSPISGHKSVSWYQQVLGQGPQFIFQYYEKEERGRGNFPDRFSARQFPNYSSELNVNALLLGDSALYLCASSLENRGLGYTFGSGTRLTVV.